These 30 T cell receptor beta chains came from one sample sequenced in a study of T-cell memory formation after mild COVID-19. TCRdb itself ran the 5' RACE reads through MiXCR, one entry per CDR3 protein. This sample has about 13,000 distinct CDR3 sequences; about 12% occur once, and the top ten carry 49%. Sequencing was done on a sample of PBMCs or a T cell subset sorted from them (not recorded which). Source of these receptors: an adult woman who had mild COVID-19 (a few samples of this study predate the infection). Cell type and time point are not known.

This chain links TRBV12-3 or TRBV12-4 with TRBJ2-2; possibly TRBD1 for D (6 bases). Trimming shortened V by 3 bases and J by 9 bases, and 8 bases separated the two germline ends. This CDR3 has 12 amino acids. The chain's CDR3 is CASSLDSRELFF. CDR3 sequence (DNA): TGTGCCAGCAGTTTGGACAGCCGGGAGCTGTTTTTT.

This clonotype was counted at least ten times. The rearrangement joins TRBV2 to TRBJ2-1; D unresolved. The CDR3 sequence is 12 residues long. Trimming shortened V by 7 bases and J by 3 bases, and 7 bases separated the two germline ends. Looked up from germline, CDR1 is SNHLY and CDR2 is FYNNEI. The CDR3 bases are TGTGCCAGCAAGGTAAACTACAATGAGCAGTTCTTC. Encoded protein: CASKVNYNEQFF.

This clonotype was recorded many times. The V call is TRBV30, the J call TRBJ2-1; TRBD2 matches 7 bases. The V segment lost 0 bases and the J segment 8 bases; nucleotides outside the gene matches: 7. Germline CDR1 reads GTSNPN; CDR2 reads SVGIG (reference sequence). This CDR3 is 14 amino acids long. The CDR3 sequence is CAWSVRLAAHEQFF. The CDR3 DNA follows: TGTGCCTGGAGTGTACGACTAGCCGCCCATGAGCAGTTCTTC.

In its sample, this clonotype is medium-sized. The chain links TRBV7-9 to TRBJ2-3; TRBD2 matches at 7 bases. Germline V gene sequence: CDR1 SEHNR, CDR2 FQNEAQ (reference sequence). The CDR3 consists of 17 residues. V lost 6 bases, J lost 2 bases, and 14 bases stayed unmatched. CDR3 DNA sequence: TGTGCCAGCAGACAGAGCAGGGCTAGCGGACCCACAGATACGCAGTATTTT. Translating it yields CASRQSRASGPTDTQYF. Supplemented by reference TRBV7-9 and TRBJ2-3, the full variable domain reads DTGVSQNPRHKITKRGQNVTFRCDPISEHNRLYWYRQTLGQGPEFLTYFQNEAQLEKSRLLSDRFSAERPKGSFSTLEIQRTEQGDSAMYLCASRQSRASGPTDTQYFGPGTRLTVL.

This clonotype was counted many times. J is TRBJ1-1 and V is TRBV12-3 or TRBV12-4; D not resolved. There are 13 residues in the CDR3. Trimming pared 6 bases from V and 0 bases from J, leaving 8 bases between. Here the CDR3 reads CASSLRLNTEAFF. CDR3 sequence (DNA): TGTGCCAGCAGCCTAAGATTGAACACTGAAGCTTTCTTT.

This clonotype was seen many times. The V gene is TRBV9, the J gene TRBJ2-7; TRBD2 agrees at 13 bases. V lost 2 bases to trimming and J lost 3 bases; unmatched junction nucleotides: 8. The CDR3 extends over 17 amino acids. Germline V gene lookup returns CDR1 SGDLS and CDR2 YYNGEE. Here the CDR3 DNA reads TGTGCCAGCAGCGTTAACCCCGGACTAGCGGGAGACTACGAGCAGTACTTC. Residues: CASSVNPGLAGDYEQYF. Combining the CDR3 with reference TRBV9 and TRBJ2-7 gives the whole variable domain DSGVTQTPKHLITATGQRVTLRCSPRSGDLSVYWYQQSLDQGLQFLIQYYNGEERAKGNILERFSAQQFPDLHSELNLSSLELGDSALYFCASSVNPGLAGDYEQYFGPGTRLTVT.

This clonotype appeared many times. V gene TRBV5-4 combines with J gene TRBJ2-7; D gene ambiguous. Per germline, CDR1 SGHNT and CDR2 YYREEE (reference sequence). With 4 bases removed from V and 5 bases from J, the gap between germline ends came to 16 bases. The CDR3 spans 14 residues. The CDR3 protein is CASSLLPADDEQYF. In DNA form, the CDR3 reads TGTGCCAGCAGCCTACTACCGGCTGACGACGAGCAGTACTTC.

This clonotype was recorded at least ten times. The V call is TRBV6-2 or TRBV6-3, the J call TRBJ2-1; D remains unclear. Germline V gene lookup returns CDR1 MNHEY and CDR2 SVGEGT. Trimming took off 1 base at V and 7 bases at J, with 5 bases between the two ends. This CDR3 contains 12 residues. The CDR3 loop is CASSYYQNEQFF. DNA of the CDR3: TGTGCCAGCAGTTACTATCAGAATGAGCAGTTCTTC.

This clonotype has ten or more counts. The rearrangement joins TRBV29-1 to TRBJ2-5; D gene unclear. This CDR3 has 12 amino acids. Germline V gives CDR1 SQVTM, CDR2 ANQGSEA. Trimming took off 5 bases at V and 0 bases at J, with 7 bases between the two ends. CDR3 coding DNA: TGCAGCGTTTTTCCGTACCAAGAGACCCAGTACTTC. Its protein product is CSVFPYQETQYF. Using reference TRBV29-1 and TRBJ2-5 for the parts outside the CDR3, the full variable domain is SAVISQKPSRDICQRGTSLTIQCQVDSQVTMMFWYRQQPGQSLTLIATANQGSEATYESGFVIDKFPISRPNLTFSTLTVSNMSPEDSSIYLCSVFPYQETQYFGPGTRLLVL.

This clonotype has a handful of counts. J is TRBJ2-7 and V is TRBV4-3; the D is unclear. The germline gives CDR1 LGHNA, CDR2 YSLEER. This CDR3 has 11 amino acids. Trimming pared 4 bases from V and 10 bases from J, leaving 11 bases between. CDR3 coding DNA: TGCGCCAGCAGCCCACTATGTACACAGTACTTC. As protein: CASSPLCTQYF.

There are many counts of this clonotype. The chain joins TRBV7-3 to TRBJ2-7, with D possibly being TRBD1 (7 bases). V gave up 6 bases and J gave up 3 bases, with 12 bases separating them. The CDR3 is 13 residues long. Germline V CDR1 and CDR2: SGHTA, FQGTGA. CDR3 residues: CASSLQGGYEQYF. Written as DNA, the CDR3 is TGTGCCAGCAGTCTCCAGGGGGGCTACGAGCAGTACTTC.

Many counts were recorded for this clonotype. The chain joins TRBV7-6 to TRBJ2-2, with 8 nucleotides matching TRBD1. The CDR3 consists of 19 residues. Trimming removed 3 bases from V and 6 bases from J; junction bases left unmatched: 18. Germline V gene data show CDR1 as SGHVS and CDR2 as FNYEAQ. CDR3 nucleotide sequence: TGTGCCAGCAGCTTTTACTTAGGCATCCGGGACAGGACCGCCGGGGAGCTGTTTTTT. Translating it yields CASSFYLGIRDRTAGELFF.

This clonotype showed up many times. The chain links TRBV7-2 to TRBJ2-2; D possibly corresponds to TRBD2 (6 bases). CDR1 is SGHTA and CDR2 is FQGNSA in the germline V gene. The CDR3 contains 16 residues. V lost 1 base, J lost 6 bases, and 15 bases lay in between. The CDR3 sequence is CASSLVAREVSGELFF. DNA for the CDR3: TGTGCCAGCAGCTTAGTTGCAAGGGAGGTGTCCGGGGAGCTGTTTTTT. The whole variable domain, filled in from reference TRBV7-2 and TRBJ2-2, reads GAGVSQSPSNKVTEKGKDVELRCDPISGHTALYWYRQSLGQGLEFLIYFQGNSAPDKSGLPSDRFSAERTGGSVSTLTIQRTQQEDSAVYLCASSLVAREVSGELFFGEGSRLTVL.

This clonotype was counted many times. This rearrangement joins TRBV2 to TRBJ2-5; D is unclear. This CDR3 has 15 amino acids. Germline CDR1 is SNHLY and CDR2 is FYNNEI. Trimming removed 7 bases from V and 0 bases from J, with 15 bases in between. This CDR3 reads CASMAGLWDQETQYF. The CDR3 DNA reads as TGTGCCAGCATGGCCGGTTTATGGGACCAAGAGACCCAGTACTTC.

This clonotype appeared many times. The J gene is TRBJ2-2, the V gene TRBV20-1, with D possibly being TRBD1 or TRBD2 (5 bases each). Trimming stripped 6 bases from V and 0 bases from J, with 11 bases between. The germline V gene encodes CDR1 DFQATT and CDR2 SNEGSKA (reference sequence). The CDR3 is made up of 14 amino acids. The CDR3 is CSAFGDANTGELFF. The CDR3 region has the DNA TGCAGTGCCTTTGGGGACGCGAACACCGGGGAGCTGTTTTTT.

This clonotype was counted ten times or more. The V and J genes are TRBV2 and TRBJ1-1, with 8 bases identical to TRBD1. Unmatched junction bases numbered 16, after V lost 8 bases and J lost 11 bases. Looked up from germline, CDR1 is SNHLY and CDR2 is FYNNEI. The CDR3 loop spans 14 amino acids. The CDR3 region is CASVRGQGLYGAFF. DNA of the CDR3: TGTGCCAGCGTTAGAGGACAGGGACTTTATGGGGCTTTCTTT.

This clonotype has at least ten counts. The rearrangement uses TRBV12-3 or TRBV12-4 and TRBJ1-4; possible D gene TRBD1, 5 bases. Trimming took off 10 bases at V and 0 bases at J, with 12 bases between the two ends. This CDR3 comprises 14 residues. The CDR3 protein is CATGHQATNEKLFF. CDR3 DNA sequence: TGTGCCACAGGACACCAGGCAACTAATGAAAAACTGTTTTTT.

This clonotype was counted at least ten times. DNA of the CDR3: TGTGCCAGCAGTCCAAGCGGGGGCCATGAGCAGTTCTTC. It translates to CASSPSGGHEQFF. The chain has TRBV12-3 or TRBV12-4 and TRBJ2-1; TRBD2 matches 8 bases. Trimming at V came to 5 bases and at J to 8 bases, leaving 5 bases not matched to a gene. This CDR3 is 13 amino acids long.

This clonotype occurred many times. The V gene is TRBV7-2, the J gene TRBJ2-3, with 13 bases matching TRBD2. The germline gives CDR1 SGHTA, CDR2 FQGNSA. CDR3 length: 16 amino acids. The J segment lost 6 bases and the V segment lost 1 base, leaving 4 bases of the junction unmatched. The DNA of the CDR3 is TGTGCCAGCAGCTTAGGAGGACTAGCGGGAGCGGATACGCAGTATTTT. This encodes CASSLGGLAGADTQYF. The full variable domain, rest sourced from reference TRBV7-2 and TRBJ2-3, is GAGVSQSPSNKVTEKGKDVELRCDPISGHTALYWYRQSLGQGLEFLIYFQGNSAPDKSGLPSDRFSAERTGGSVSTLTIQRTQQEDSAVYLCASSLGGLAGADTQYFGPGTRLTVL.

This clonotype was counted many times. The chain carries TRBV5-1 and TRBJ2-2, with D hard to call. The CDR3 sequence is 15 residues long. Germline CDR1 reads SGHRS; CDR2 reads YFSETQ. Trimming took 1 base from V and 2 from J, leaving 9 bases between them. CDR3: CASSLIYGNTGELFF. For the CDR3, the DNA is TGCGCCAGCAGCTTGATTTATGGAAACACCGGGGAGCTGTTTTTT.

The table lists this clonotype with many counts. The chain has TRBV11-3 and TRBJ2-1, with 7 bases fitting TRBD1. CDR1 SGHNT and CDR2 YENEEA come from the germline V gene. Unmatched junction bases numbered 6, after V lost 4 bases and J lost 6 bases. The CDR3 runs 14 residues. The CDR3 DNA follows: TGTGCCAGCAGCTACCGGGACAGAAGCAATGAGCAGTTCTTC. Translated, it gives CASSYRDRSNEQFF.

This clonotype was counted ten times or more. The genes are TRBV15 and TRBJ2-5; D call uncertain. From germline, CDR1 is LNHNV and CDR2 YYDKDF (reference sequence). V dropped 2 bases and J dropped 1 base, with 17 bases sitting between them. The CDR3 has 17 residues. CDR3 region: CATSRLPRATPQETQYF. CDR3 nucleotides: TGTGCCACCAGCAGATTACCCCGGGCCACTCCCCAAGAGACCCAGTACTTC.

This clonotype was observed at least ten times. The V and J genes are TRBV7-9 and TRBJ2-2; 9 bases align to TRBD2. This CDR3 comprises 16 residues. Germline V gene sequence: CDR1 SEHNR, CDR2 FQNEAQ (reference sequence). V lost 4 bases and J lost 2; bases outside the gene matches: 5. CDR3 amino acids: CASSSLAGANTGELFF. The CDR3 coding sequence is TGTGCCAGCAGCTCTTTAGCGGGAGCAAACACCGGGGAGCTGTTTTTT.

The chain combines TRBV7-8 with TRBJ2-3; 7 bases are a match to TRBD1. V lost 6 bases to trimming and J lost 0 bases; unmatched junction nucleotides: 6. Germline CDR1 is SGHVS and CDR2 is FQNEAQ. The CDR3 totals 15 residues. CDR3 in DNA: TGTGCCAGCAGACAAACGGGACAGAGCACAGATACGCAGTATTTT. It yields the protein CASRQTGQSTDTQYF.

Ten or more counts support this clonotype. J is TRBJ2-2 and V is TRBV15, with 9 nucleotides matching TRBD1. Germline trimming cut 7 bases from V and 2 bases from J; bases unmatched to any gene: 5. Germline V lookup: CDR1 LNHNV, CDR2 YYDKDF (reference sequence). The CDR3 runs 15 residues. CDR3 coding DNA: TGTGCCACCAACCAGGACAGGGGAAACACCGGGGAGCTGTTTTTT. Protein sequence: CATNQDRGNTGELFF. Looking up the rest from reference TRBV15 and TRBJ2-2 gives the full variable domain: DAMVIQNPRYQVTQFGKPVTLSCSQTLNHNVMYWYQQKSSQAPKLLFHYYDKDFNNEADTPDNFQSRRPNTSFCFLDIRSPGLGDTAMYLCATNQDRGNTGELFFGEGSRLTVL.

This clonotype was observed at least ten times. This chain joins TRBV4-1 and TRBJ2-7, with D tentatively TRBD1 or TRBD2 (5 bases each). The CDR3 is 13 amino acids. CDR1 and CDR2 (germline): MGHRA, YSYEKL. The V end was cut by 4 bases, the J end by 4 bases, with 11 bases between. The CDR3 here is CASSRGTEYEQYF. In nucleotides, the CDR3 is TGCGCCAGCAGCCGTGGGACGGAATACGAGCAGTACTTC.

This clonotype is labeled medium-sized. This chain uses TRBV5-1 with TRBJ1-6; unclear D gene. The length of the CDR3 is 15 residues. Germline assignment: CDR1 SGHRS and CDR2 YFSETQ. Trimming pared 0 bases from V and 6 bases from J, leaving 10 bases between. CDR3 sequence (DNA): TGCGCCAGCAGCTTGGAGACCCCGGGTAATTCACCCCTCCACTTT. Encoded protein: CASSLETPGNSPLHF.

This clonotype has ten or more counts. The CDR3: CASSLEGLAGGPRYNEQFF. CDR3 in DNA: TGTGCCAGCAGTTTGGAAGGACTAGCGGGGGGGCCGAGATACAATGAGCAGTTCTTC. This sequence joins TRBV27 and TRBJ2-1; 15 bases match TRBD2. CDR3 size: 19 residues. Unmatched junction bases numbered 10, after V lost 3 bases and J lost 4 bases. CDR1 is MNHEY and CDR2 is SMNVEV in the germline V gene (reference sequence).

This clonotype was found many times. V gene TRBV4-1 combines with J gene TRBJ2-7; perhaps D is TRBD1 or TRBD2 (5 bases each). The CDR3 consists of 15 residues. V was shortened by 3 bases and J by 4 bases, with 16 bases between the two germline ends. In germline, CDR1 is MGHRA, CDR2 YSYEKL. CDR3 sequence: CASSHSWGEGYEQYF. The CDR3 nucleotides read TGCGCCAGCAGCCACTCTTGGGGCGAGGGGTACGAGCAGTACTTC.

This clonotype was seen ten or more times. CDR3 sequence: CASSLRTSGIRTGELFF. The CDR3 nucleotides are TGTGCCAGCAGCTTACGAACTAGCGGGATACGTACCGGGGAGCTGTTTTTT. The chain is built from TRBV7-2 and TRBJ2-2, with 10 positions matching TRBD2. Per germline, CDR1 SGHTA and CDR2 FQGNSA. The CDR3 totals 17 residues. Trimming removed 2 bases from V and 5 bases from J; junction bases left unmatched: 8. The whole variable domain, remainder taken from reference TRBV7-2 and TRBJ2-2, is GAGVSQSPSNKVTEKGKDVELRCDPISGHTALYWYRQSLGQGLEFLIYFQGNSAPDKSGLPSDRFSAERTGGSVSTLTIQRTQQEDSAVYLCASSLRTSGIRTGELFFGEGSRLTVL.